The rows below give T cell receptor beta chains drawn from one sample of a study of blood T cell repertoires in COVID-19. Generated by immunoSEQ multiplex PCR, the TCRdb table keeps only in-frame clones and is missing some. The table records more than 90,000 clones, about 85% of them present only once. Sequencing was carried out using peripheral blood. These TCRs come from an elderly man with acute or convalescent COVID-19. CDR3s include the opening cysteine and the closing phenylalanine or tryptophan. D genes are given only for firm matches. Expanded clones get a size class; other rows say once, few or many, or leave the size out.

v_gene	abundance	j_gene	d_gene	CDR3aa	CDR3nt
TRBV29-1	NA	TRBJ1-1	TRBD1	CSVGGQGNTEAFF	TGCAGCGTTGGGGGACAGGGTAACACTGAAGCTTTCTTT
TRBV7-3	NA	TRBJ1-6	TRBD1	CASSLMGQARNSPLHF	TGTGCCAGCAGCTTAATGGGACAGGCGAGGAATTCACCCCTCCACTTT
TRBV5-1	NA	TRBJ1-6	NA	CASSPLGATSPLHF	TGCGCCAGCAGTCCTCTAGGGGCTACATCACCCCTCCACTTT
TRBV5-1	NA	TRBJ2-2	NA	CASSRTAGELFF	TGCGCCAGCAGCCGGACAGCCGGGGAGCTGTTTTTT
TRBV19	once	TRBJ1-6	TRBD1	CASSAGRSGGEAPLHF	TGTGCCAGTAGCGCCGGAAGATCAGGGGGCGAAGCACCCCTCCACTTT
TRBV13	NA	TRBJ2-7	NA	CASSLGRKGWEQYF	TGTGCCAGCAGCTTAGGCAGAAAGGGGTGGGAGCAGTACTTC
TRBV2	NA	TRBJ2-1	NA	CASCEQASYNEQFF	TGTGCCAGCTGCGAGCAGGCATCCTACAATGAGCAGTTCTTC
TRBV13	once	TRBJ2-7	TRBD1	CASSLGQGAYEQYF	TGTGCCAGCAGCTTGGGACAGGGGGCCTACGAGCAGTACTTC
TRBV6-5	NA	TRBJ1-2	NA	CASSSSARAPHGYTF	TGTGCCAGCAGTTCATCCGCCAGGGCCCCCCATGGCTACACCTTC
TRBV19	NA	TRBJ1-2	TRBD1	CASSPRQGFYGYTF	TGTGCCAGTAGTCCCCGACAGGGATTCTATGGCTACACCTTC
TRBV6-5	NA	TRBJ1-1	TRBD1	CASSLRQGDTEAFF	TGTGCCAGCAGTCTCCGACAGGGGGACACTGAAGCTTTCTTT
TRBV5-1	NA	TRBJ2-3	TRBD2	CASSLNSGRSDTQYF	TGCGCCAGCAGCTTGAATAGCGGGAGGTCAGATACGCAGTATTTT
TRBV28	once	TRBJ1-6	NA	CASLSGLSLSSYNSPLHF	TGTGCCAGTCTTTCCGGACTCTCCTTAAGCTCCTATAATTCACCCCTCCACTTT
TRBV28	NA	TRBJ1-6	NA	CASYRSLYSPLHF	TGTGCCAGCTACCGGTCCCTGTATTCACCCCTCCACTTT
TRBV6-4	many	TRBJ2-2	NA	CASSDSISRGHFTGELFF	TGTGCCAGCAGTGACTCGATCAGTCGAGGCCACTTCACCGGGGAGCTGTTTTTT
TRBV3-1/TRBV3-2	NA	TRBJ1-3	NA	CASSQDWASAGNTIYF	TGTGCCAGCAGCCAAGATTGGGCCTCCGCTGGAAACACCATATATTTT
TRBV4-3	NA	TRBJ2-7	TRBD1	CASSNRQGTTYEQYF	TGCGCCAGCAGCAACAGACAGGGGACGACCTACGAGCAGTACTTC
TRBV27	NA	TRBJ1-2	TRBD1	CASSLPGGGGYTF	TGTGCCAGCAGTTTACCAGGGGGTGGCGGCTACACCTTC
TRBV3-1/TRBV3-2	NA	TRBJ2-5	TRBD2	CASSLAGGQQETQYF	TGTGCCAGCAGCCTAGCGGGAGGACAGCAAGAGACCCAGTACTTC
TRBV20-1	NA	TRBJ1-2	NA	CSASPGVDHAGYTF	TGCAGTGCTAGTCCCGGGGTTGATCATGCTGGCTACACCTTC
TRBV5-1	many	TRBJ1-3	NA	CASSLAMGGSGNTIYF	TGCGCCAGCAGCTTGGCCATGGGGGGGTCCGGAAACACCATATATTTT
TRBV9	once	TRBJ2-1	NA	CASSVGEIHEQFF	TGTGCCAGCAGCGTAGGGGAGATCCATGAGCAGTTCTTC
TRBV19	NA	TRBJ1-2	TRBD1	CASTLGQGRGYNYGYTF	TGTGCCAGTACCCTCGGACAGGGGAGGGGGTATAACTATGGCTACACCTTC
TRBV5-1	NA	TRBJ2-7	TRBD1	CASSFGAIGGNEQYF	TGCGCCAGCAGCTTCGGGGCGATAGGGGGCAACGAGCAGTACTTC
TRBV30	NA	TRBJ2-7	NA	CAWSVIGSGPFRGEQYF	TGTGCCTGGAGTGTAATTGGTAGCGGTCCCTTTAGGGGCGAGCAGTACTTC
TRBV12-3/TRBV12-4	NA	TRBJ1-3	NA	CASSRTGNTIYF	TGTGCCAGCAGCCGGACAGGAAACACCATATATTTT
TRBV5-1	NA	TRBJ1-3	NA	CASSLATGFGNTIYF	TGCGCCAGCAGCTTGGCCACGGGGTTTGGAAACACCATATATTTT
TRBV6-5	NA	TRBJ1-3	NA	CASTLSENGNTIYF	TGTGCCAGCACCCTTAGCGAGAACGGAAACACCATATATTTT
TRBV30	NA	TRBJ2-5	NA	CAWKRVGETQYF	TGTGCCTGGAAACGAGTTGGTGAGACCCAGTACTTC
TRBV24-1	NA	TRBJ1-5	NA	CATSDRTGGSNQPQHF	TGTGCCACCAGTGACCGGACGGGGGGGAGCAATCAGCCCCAGCATTTT
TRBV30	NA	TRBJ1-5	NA	CAWSIGQGSPNQPQHF	TGTGCCTGGAGCATCGGGCAGGGGTCCCCCAATCAGCCCCAGCATTTT
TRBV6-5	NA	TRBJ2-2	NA	CASSYAAANTGELFF	TGTGCCAGCAGTTACGCGGCCGCGAACACCGGGGAGCTGTTTTTT
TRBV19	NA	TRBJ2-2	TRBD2	CASSITSVGELFF	TGTGCCAGTAGTATTACTAGCGTCGGGGAGCTGTTTTTT
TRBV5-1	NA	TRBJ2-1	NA	CASSLSLGNHNEQFF	TGCGCCAGCAGCTTGTCCCTCGGGAACCACAATGAGCAGTTCTTC
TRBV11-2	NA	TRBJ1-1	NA	CASSLDLQWTEAFF	TGTGCCAGCAGCTTAGATCTACAGTGGACTGAAGCTTTCTTT
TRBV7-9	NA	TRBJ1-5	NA	CASSQTGRGNQPQHF	TGTGCCAGCAGCCAAACAGGGCGCGGCAATCAGCCCCAGCATTTT
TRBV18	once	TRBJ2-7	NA	CASSPTGYEQYF	TGTGCCAGCTCACCGACGGGGTACGAGCAGTACTTC
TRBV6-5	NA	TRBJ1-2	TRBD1	CASSYLGQGYGYGYTF	TGTGCCAGCAGTTACCTGGGACAGGGGTATGGTTATGGCTACACCTTC
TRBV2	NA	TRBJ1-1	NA	CASWTMVDTEAFF	TGTGCCAGCTGGACAATGGTGGACACTGAAGCTTTCTTT
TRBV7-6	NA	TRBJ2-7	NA	CASSLVDSRYEQYF	TGTGCCAGCAGCTTAGTGGATAGCCGCTACGAGCAGTACTTC
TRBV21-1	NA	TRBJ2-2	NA	CASSKEVRREGPSGELFF	TGTGCCAGCAGCAAAGAGGTAAGACGGGAGGGCCCGAGCGGGGAGCTGTTTTTT
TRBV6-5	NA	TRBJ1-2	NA	CASRDSDFNGYTF	TGTGCCAGCAGAGACAGCGACTTTAATGGCTACACCTTC